Following are 18 T cell receptor beta chains from one sample sequenced in a study of molecular identifiers for immune sequencing clone quantification. TCRdb reanalysed the PCR reads using MiXCR and keeps one entry per CDR3 protein. This table has about 40,000 distinct CDR3 sequences, less than 20% appearing once. Sequencing was done on a sample of naive CD8+ T cells from blood, with Jurkat cell RNA spiked in. Subset denoted: FACS-sorted CD8+CD4-CCR7+CD45RA+ naive T cells. The receptors derive from a human donor in good health. Some libraries in this study had Jurkat cell RNA spiked in.

This clonotype was counted ten times or more. The J gene is TRBJ1-5, the V gene TRBV20-1, with a tentative D call TRBD1 (6 bases). CDR1 DFQATT and CDR2 SNEGSKA come from the germline V gene (reference sequence). The ends were cut back, 6 bases at V and 3 bases at J, with 9 bases in the middle. The CDR3 runs 12 residues. Here the CDR3 DNA reads TGCAGTGCCAGGGACACCAATCAGCCCCAGCATTTT. It translates to CSARDTNQPQHF.

This clonotype was picked up a small number of times. This may be a read error, as it is one base from a much larger clone. The gene calls are TRBV27 and TRBJ2-7; D is uncertain. This CDR3 is built from 17 residues. Germline V gives CDR1 MNHEY, CDR2 SMNVEV (reference sequence). The CDR3 is CVSRPEALKRGSYEQYF. For the CDR3, the DNA is TGTGTCAGCAGACCCGAAGCTCTCAAAAGAGGCTCCTACGAGCAGTACTTC.

To note about this clonotype: A much larger clone lies one base from this, so it may be a read error. This rearrangement joins TRBV7-8 to TRBJ1-2; D unresolved. Trimming removed 1 base from V and 12 bases from J, with 9 bases in between. This CDR3 spans 11 amino acids. Germline loops: CDR1 SGHVS, CDR2 FQNEAQ. CDR3 in amino acids: CASSLGSGHTF. The CDR3 DNA reads TGTGCCAGCAGCTTAGGTTCCGGCCACACCTTC.

This clonotype was seen repeatedly, ten times or more. V and J are TRBV4-1 and TRBJ2-5; D might be TRBD1 (6 bases). Deletions cut 4 bases from V and 5 bases from J, with 17 bases between. Per the germline V gene, CDR1 is MGHRA and CDR2 is YSYEKL. This CDR3 spans 15 amino acids. The CDR3 region is CASSPPQGSRETQYF. DNA of the CDR3: TGCGCCAGCAGCCCCCCACAGGGATCACGGGAGACCCAGTACTTC.

As to this clonotype: One base away lies a much larger clone, so this may be a sequencing read error. This rearrangement joins TRBV28 to TRBJ2-2, with no clear D. This CDR3 contains 11 residues. Germline-derived CDR1 and CDR2 are MDHEN and SYDVKM. CDR3 nucleotide sequence: TGTGCCGGCAGTTTTCCCGGGGAGCTGTTTTTT. Translation: CAGSFPGELFF.

The chain links TRBV7-9 to TRBJ2-2; 10 positions agree with TRBD2. The ends lost 4 bases at V and 2 bases at J; junction bases unmatched: 10. Germline V gene sequence: CDR1 SEHNR, CDR2 FQNEAQ (reference sequence). This CDR3 has 18 residues. The CDR3 spells CASSSDPSSGSNTGELFF. DNA of the CDR3: TGTGCCAGCAGCTCCGACCCATCTAGCGGGAGCAACACCGGGGAGCTGTTTTTT.

This clonotype was seen only a few times. The V gene is TRBV20-1, the J gene TRBJ2-7; the match to TRBD2 covers 7 bases. The germline CDR1 and CDR2 sequences are DFQATT and SNEGSKA (reference sequence). The V gene end was trimmed by 3 bases and the J gene end by 3 bases; junction bases not matched to a gene: 17. CDR3 length: 17 residues. The CDR3 sequence is CSASGREGLADNYEQYF. The CDR3 region has the DNA TGCAGTGCTAGCGGCAGGGAGGGGCTAGCGGACAACTACGAGCAGTACTTC.

This clonotype occurred many times. V is TRBV12-3 or TRBV12-4 and J is TRBJ2-7; D is uncertain. The germline V and J ends were trimmed by 2 bases and 4 bases, with 6 bases remaining between them. This CDR3 has 12 residues. The CDR3 is CASSLHGYEQYF. In DNA, the CDR3 is TGTGCCAGCAGTTTACACGGGTACGAGCAGTACTTC.

This clonotype has a count of ten or more. J is TRBJ2-1 and V is TRBV29-1, with TRBD2 matching 14 bases. In germline, CDR1 is SQVTM, CDR2 ANQGSEA. CDR3 length equals 16 residues. V trimming: 5 bases; J trimming: 8 bases; junction bases outside the gene matches: 11. In nucleotides, the CDR3 is TGCAGCGTTCCCGCTCTAGGACTAGCGGGAGGCGATGAGCAGTTCTTC. Amino acids: CSVPALGLAGGDEQFF.

The sample holds many counts of this clonotype. The chain couples TRBV7-9 to TRBJ2-5; weak D call: TRBD1 (6 bases). CDR3 length equals 13 residues. Germline V lookup: CDR1 SEHNR, CDR2 FQNEAQ (reference sequence). Trimming took 5 bases from V and 0 from J, leaving 7 bases between them. CDR3 nucleotides: TGTGCCAGCAGCACAGGGAACCAAGAGACCCAGTACTTC. Its translation is CASSTGNQETQYF.

The chain uses TRBV10-3 and TRBJ1-2; the D is unclear. V lost 4 bases and J lost 2, with 14 bases in between. The germline V gene encodes CDR1 ENHRY and CDR2 SYGVKD. This CDR3 comprises 15 residues. The CDR3 region is CAISAIGGKNYGYTF. The CDR3 DNA follows: TGTGCCATCAGTGCGATAGGTGGGAAAAACTATGGCTACACCTTC.

The chain employs TRBV12-3 or TRBV12-4 and TRBJ2-5, with D possibly matching TRBD1 (5 bases). With 3 bases removed from V and 0 bases from J, the gap between germline ends came to 8 bases. The length of the CDR3 is 14 residues. As DNA, the CDR3 is TGTGCCAGCAGTTTTGTGACAGACCAAGAGACCCAGTACTTC. This translates into CASSFVTDQETQYF.

In its sample, this clonotype was seen a few times. V is TRBV5-1 and J is TRBJ2-7; D may be TRBD2 (5 bases). The V and J ends lost 7 bases and 2 bases respectively, with 10 bases between them. The CDR3 consists of 12 residues. CDR1 and CDR2 from the germline V gene are SGHRS and YFSETQ. CDR3 amino acids: CASRGLTYEQYF. The CDR3 DNA follows: TGCGCCAGCCGGGGTTTAACCTACGAGCAGTACTTC.

V gene TRBV7-7 combines with J gene TRBJ2-1; a possible D gene is TRBD2 (6 bases). This CDR3 spans 15 amino acids. Germline V gene sequence: CDR1 SSHAT, CDR2 FNYEAQ (reference sequence). V dropped 5 bases and J dropped 5 bases, with 16 bases sitting between them. The CDR3 DNA sequence: TGTGCCAGCAGCCCGGTGGGGGGAGGACACAATGAGCAGTTCTTC. Amino acid sequence: CASSPVGGGHNEQFF.

There are a few counts of this clonotype. CDR3 sequence reads: CASSIWGQETQYF. In DNA, the CDR3 is TGTGCCAGCAGCATCTGGGGGCAAGAGACCCAGTACTTC. The rearrangement joins TRBV14 to TRBJ2-5; either TRBD1 or TRBD2 may fit D (5 bases each). This CDR3 region has 13 residues. The germline CDR1 and CDR2 sequences are SGHDN and FVKESK. V shed 5 bases and J shed 2 bases, with 9 bases lying between them. Full variable domain (missing parts from reference TRBV14 and TRBJ2-5): EAGVTQFPSHSVIEKGQTVTLRCDPISGHDNLYWYRRVMGKEIKFLLHFVKESKQDESGMPNNRFLAERTGGTYSTLKVQPAELEDSGVYFCASSIWGQETQYFGPGTRLLVL.

Concerning this clonotype: Being one base from a much bigger clone, this may be a read error. The chain joins TRBV4-3 to TRBJ2-1; TRBD2 matches 12 bases. This CDR3 is 17 amino acids long. J gave up 8 bases and V 4 bases, and 12 bases lay outside the gene matches. Germline values: CDR1 LGHNA, CDR2 YSLEER. CDR3 protein: CASSRAPWTSGNDEQFF. Here the CDR3 DNA reads TGCGCCAGCAGCCGAGCCCCTTGGACTAGCGGGAATGATGAGCAGTTCTTC.

This clonotype was detected many times. The chain employs TRBV5-5 and TRBJ2-3; D is possibly TRBD1 or TRBD2 (5 bases each). The CDR3 runs 13 residues. Deletions cut 2 bases from V and 3 bases from J, with 7 bases between. CDR1 and CDR2 from the germline V gene are SGHKS and YYEKEE (reference sequence). CDR3 region: CASSFWGTDTQYF. DNA for the CDR3: TGTGCCAGCAGCTTCTGGGGGACAGATACGCAGTATTTT.

Ten or more counts support this clonotype. The CDR3 nucleotides read TGTGCCACCAGCAGGGGCTGGGGTGGTGGAGAGACCCAGTACTTC. Its protein product is CATSRGWGGGETQYF. V gene TRBV15 combines with J gene TRBJ2-5; D is undetermined. Trimming took 3 bases from V and 4 from J, leaving 15 bases between them. Germline lookup yields CDR1 LNHNV and CDR2 YYDKDF (reference sequence). The CDR3 loop spans 15 amino acids. The full variable domain, its missing parts supplied by reference TRBV15 and TRBJ2-5, is DAMVIQNPRYQVTQFGKPVTLSCSQTLNHNVMYWYQQKSSQAPKLLFHYYDKDFNNEADTPDNFQSRRPNTSFCFLDIRSPGLGDTAMYLCATSRGWGGGETQYFGPGTRLLVL.